One and the same sample provided the 22 T cell receptor beta chains below, sequenced in a study of cytomegalovirus exposure and HLA in healthy donors. The method was immunoSEQ multiplex PCR; TCRdb's version includes in-frame clones alone and lacks a portion of them. The sample records 260,000 or so clones, around nine tenths being singletons. Sequencing used PBMCs. Source of these receptors: a man aged 18 to 35 in good health and CMV-seronegative.

This chain joins TRBV19 and TRBJ2-7, with TRBD1 identical over 8 bases. Germline trimming cut 3 bases from V and 1 base from J; bases unmatched to any gene: 2. There are 14 residues in the CDR3. Germline loops: CDR1 LNHDA, CDR2 SQIVND (reference sequence). CDR3 residues: CASSIRDRSYEQYF. For the CDR3, the DNA is TGTGCCAGTAGTATTAGGGACAGGTCCTACGAGCAGTACTTC.

The chain recombines TRBV9 with TRBJ2-7; 8 positions match TRBD2. J was trimmed by 4 bases and V by 4 bases; bases with no gene match: 10. Germline lookup yields CDR1 SGDLS and CDR2 YYNGEE. CDR3 length equals 15 residues. The CDR3 bases are TGTGCCAGCAGCCCCTCCCGACGGGAGGGTTACGAGCAGTACTTC. Translated, it gives CASSPSRREGYEQYF.

J is TRBJ2-7 and V is TRBV19; D is perhaps TRBD2 (6 bases). The V end lost 3 bases, the J end lost 4 bases, and 16 bases lay between the germline ends. The CDR3 runs 15 residues. The germline V gene has CDR1 LNHDA and CDR2 SQIVND (reference sequence). Here the CDR3 DNA reads TGTGCCAGTAGTATGACGAGGGGAGGTGGGTACGAGCAGTACTTC. This translates into CASSMTRGGGYEQYF.

The chain has TRBV7-2 and TRBJ2-1; maybe TRBD1 (7 bases). The CDR3 has 15 amino acids. Trimming shortened V by 1 base and J by 6 bases, and 13 bases separated the two germline ends. Germline V lookup: CDR1 SGHTA, CDR2 FQGNSA. CDR3 in amino acids: CASSLGQGLSNEQFF. CDR3 in DNA: TGTGCCAGCAGCTTAGGACAGGGACTTTCCAATGAGCAGTTCTTC.

The chain recombines TRBV2 with TRBJ2-7, with D hard to call. In germline, CDR1 is SNHLY, CDR2 FYNNEI. V lost 4 bases and J lost 3, with 4 bases in between. This CDR3 has 11 amino acids. CDR3 protein: CASSALYEQYF. The CDR3 DNA is TGTGCCAGCAGTGCCCTCTACGAGCAGTACTTC.

The chain carries TRBV27 and TRBJ1-2, with 7 bases identical to TRBD1. The CDR3 is 14 amino acids. The J segment lost 5 bases and the V segment lost 6 bases, leaving 9 bases of the junction unmatched. CDR1 and CDR2 from the germline V gene are MNHEY and SMNVEV (reference sequence). DNA of the CDR3: TGTGCCAGCAGACCGAATACAGGGGATTATGGCTACACCTTC. It specifies CASRPNTGDYGYTF.

The chain employs TRBV27 and TRBJ2-1; TRBD2 agrees at 9 bases. The CDR3 is 12 amino acids. CDR1 is MNHEY, CDR2 SMNVEV, per germline (reference sequence). J lost 10 bases, V lost 5 bases, and 3 bases had no gene match. CDR3 sequence (DNA): TGTGCCAGCAGTCTGGGGACTAGCGAGCAGTTCTTC. The encoded protein is CASSLGTSEQFF.

CDR3 DNA: TGTGCCAGCACTTTCTTCAGGGACGAGCAGTACTTC. It yields the protein CASTFFRDEQYF. The V call is TRBV2, the J call TRBJ2-7, with D possibly being TRBD1 (5 bases). CDR1 is SNHLY, CDR2 FYNNEI, per germline. This CDR3 has 12 amino acids. V lost 7 bases and J 5 bases, leaving 12 bases between the germline ends.

This chain joins TRBV7-2 and TRBJ2-1; 8 bases are a match to TRBD2. V lost 5 bases and J lost 10; bases outside the gene matches: 16. Germline V lookup: CDR1 SGHTA, CDR2 FQGNSA. The CDR3 has 16 amino acids. CDR3 DNA sequence: TGTGCCAGCAGCCGTTCACTAGCGGATCCCAATGGGGAGCAGTTCTTC. Translation: CASSRSLADPNGEQFF.

The J gene is TRBJ1-1, the V gene TRBV5-6; D uncertain. In germline, CDR1 is SGHDT, CDR2 YYEEEE. The CDR3 has 17 residues. V lost 2 bases and J 3 bases, leaving 20 bases between the germline ends. The chain's CDR3 is CASSFFSGGKGDTEAFF. DNA for the CDR3: TGTGCCAGCAGCTTCTTCTCGGGAGGTAAGGGTGACACTGAAGCTTTCTTT.

This clone was counted between two and nine times. The chain couples TRBV7-2 to TRBJ2-5, with D maybe TRBD2 (6 bases). The CDR3 spans 12 residues. Germline loops: CDR1 SGHTA, CDR2 FQGNSA. V shed 7 bases and J shed 3 bases, with 9 bases lying between them. In DNA, the CDR3 is TGTGCCAGCAACAGACTAGAAGAGACCCAGTACTTC. Amino acids: CASNRLEETQYF.

This clone showed up just once. V gene TRBV7-8 combines with J gene TRBJ1-2; the D gene is possibly TRBD1 (5 bases). Germline V lookup: CDR1 SGHVS, CDR2 FQNEAQ. The germline V and J ends were trimmed by 0 bases and 3 bases, with 8 bases remaining between them. The CDR3 spans 14 residues. The CDR3 loop reads CASSLAFRDYGYTF. CDR3 coding DNA: TGTGCCAGCAGCTTAGCATTCAGGGACTATGGCTACACCTTC.

This chain connects TRBV6-5 to TRBJ2-7; D possibly corresponds to TRBD1 (6 bases). With 0 bases removed from V and 0 bases from J, the gap between germline ends came to 12 bases. The CDR3 consists of 16 residues. Germline V lookup: CDR1 MNHEY, CDR2 SVGAGI. CDR3 DNA: TGTGCCAGCAGTTACTCCTATGGACAGTCCTCCTACGAGCAGTACTTC. Translation gives CASSYSYGQSSYEQYF.

The chain uses TRBV15 and TRBJ1-1; D perhaps matches TRBD1 (6 bases). V shed 8 bases and J shed 1 base, with 17 bases lying between them. The V gene's germline CDR1 is LNHNV and CDR2 YYDKDF (reference sequence). The CDR3 spans 15 residues. The CDR3 DNA reads TGTGCCACCGCCCAAGAAAGGGGGACGAACACTGAAGCTTTCTTT. Translated, it gives CATAQERGTNTEAFF.

This rearrangement joins TRBV2 to TRBJ1-1; D is possibly TRBD1 (6 bases). The CDR3 is 13 amino acids. The V end was cut by 5 bases, the J end by 4 bases, with 11 bases between. CDR1 SNHLY and CDR2 FYNNEI come from the germline V gene. The CDR3 loop reads CASSRQATTEAFF. In DNA form, the CDR3 reads TGTGCCAGCAGTCGACAGGCAACCACTGAAGCTTTCTTT.

This clone was recorded a few times. The CDR3 DNA reads TGTGCCAGCGGGACAACGGAGACCCAGTACTTC. It yields the protein CASGTTETQYF. V gene TRBV2 combines with J gene TRBJ2-5, with TRBD1 as a possible D gene (6 bases). In germline, CDR1 is SNHLY, CDR2 FYNNEI. CDR3 length equals 11 residues. Deletions cut 8 bases from V and 5 bases from J, with 9 bases between. The whole variable domain, filled in from reference TRBV2 and TRBJ2-5, reads EPEVTQTPSHQVTQMGQEVILRCVPISNHLYFYWYRQILGQKVEFLVSFYNNEISEKSEIFDDQFSVERPDGSNFTLKIRSTKLEDSAMYFCASGTTETQYFGPGTRLLVL.

The chain recombines TRBV28 with TRBJ2-2, with unresolved D. The CDR3 consists of 14 residues. Trimming pared 6 bases from V and 3 bases from J, leaving 11 bases between. CDR1 is MDHEN, CDR2 SYDVKM, per germline. CDR3 in amino acids: CASSPTPDTGELFF. The CDR3 nucleotides read TGTGCCAGCAGCCCGACTCCGGACACCGGGGAGCTGTTTTTT.

Here the CDR3 DNA reads TGCGCCAGCAGCGTCCAGAGCGGGGCTGGGGATACGCAGTATTTT. It codes for CASSVQSGAGDTQYF. The chain carries TRBV4-3 and TRBJ2-3; 7 nucleotides agree with TRBD2. The V gene's germline CDR1 is LGHNA and CDR2 YSLEER. CDR3 length equals 15 residues. V dropped 5 bases and J dropped 6; count of bases not matched to a gene: 11.

The chain recombines TRBV7-6 with TRBJ2-1; TRBD2 matches 10 bases. Trimming took 5 bases from V and 5 from J; bases not matched to a gene: 6. This CDR3 comprises 15 residues. Looked up from germline, CDR1 is SGHVS and CDR2 is FNYEAQ. CDR3 loop: CASSLPSGGNNEQFF. CDR3 bases: TGTGCCAGCAGCCTCCCTAGCGGGGGCAACAATGAGCAGTTCTTC.

V usage is TRBV6-5 and J usage is TRBJ1-1; tentatively, D is TRBD1 (5 bases). The CDR3 has 12 amino acids. Germline CDR1 reads MNHEY; CDR2 reads SVGAGI. V gave up 11 bases and J gave up 5 bases, with 15 bases separating them. CDR3 in DNA: TGTGCCTCAGGGCCCCACCTTACTGAAGCTTTCTTT. Amino acid sequence: CASGPHLTEAFF.

This chain uses TRBV7-9 with TRBJ1-4, with D unclear. V shed 1 base and J shed 6 bases, with 12 bases lying between them. Germline V gene data show CDR1 as SEHNR and CDR2 as FQNEAQ (reference sequence). The CDR3 spans 15 residues. The CDR3: CASSLGWPQDEKLFF. CDR3 nucleotide sequence: TGTGCCAGCAGCTTAGGTTGGCCGCAGGATGAAAAACTGTTTTTT.

The rearrangement uses TRBV27 and TRBJ2-3, with 8 bases aligning to TRBD2. Germline assignment: CDR1 MNHEY and CDR2 SMNVEV (reference sequence). Trimming took 2 bases from V and 2 from J; bases not matched to a gene: 6. The CDR3 totals 16 residues. CDR3 sequence reads: CASSLSSGAYTDTQYF. CDR3 nucleotides: TGTGCCAGCAGTTTAAGTAGCGGGGCCTACACAGATACGCAGTATTTT.